These 15 T cell receptor beta chains share one sample of origin, sequenced in a study of sequential checkpoint blockade in melanoma. The treatment denotes: randomized to nivolumab then ipilimumab (arm A) or the reverse (arm B). This table comes from immunoSEQ multiplex PCR, and its TCRdb copy is limited to in-frame clones, with some not included. The sample has around 12,000 clones; nearly 70% are singletons. The material sequenced was CD8+ T cells sorted from blood (inferred from file names), taken from a patient given nivolumab and ipilimumab in sequence. The receptors originated from a human donor with melanoma.

The chain couples TRBV28 to TRBJ1-2, with TRBD1 matching over 9 bases. Losses at the gene ends were 6 bases for V and 6 bases for J; bases not matched to a gene: 8. CDR1 and CDR2 from the germline V gene are MDHEN and SYDVKM. The CDR3 spans 14 residues. The CDR3 here is CASSFPQGADGYTF. Here the CDR3 DNA reads TGTGCCAGCAGCTTCCCACAGGGGGCAGATGGCTACACCTTC.

The V and J genes are TRBV30 and TRBJ1-1; 9 bases line up with TRBD1. CDR1 is GTSNPN, CDR2 SVGIG, per germline (reference sequence). This CDR3 has 13 amino acids. The trim removed 2 bases at V and 11 bases at J, leaving 9 bases unmatched. The CDR3 coding sequence is TGTGCCTGGAGTATCACAGGGGGCTCAGAGGCTTTCTTT. Encoded protein: CAWSITGGSEAFF.

In this sample, this clone turned up once. CDR3 DNA: TGCGCCAGCAGCCAAGGGGACAGACGCGAGCAGTTCTTC. Residues: CASSQGDRREQFF. The gene calls are TRBV4-3 and TRBJ2-1; 7 bases map to TRBD1. Germline assignment: CDR1 LGHNA and CDR2 YSLEER. The CDR3 covers 13 residues. After removal of 1 base from V and 10 bases from J, the junction contained 4 bases not matched to a gene.

The rearrangement uses TRBV30 and TRBJ1-2; 11 nucleotides agree with TRBD1. The CDR3 is made up of 16 amino acids. Trimming took 4 bases from V and 4 from J; bases not matched to a gene: 11. Germline V gene data show CDR1 as GTSNPN and CDR2 as SVGIG (reference sequence). The CDR3 nucleotides are TGTGCCTGGACCCCCGGACAGGGGGCTTTAGGCTATGGCTACACCTTC. This encodes CAWTPGQGALGYGYTF.

The CDR3, as DNA: TGCGCCAGCAGCTTGGTATCATCGTCCTACGAGCAGTACTTC. It encodes CASSLVSSSYEQYF. J is TRBJ2-5 and V is TRBV5-1, with unresolved D. TRBJ2-7 explains the end of the DNA better; the J call may be wrong. Germline CDR1 is SGHRS and CDR2 is YFSETQ. The CDR3 extends over 14 amino acids.

The rearrangement joins TRBV7-9 to TRBJ2-7, with TRBD1 matching over 8 bases. In germline, CDR1 is SEHNR, CDR2 FQNEAQ (reference sequence). V lost 1 base to trimming and J lost 2 bases; unmatched junction nucleotides: 1. The CDR3 has 14 residues. The DNA for the CDR3 is TGTGCCAGCAGCTTAGAGGACAGGGCCTACGAGCAGTACTTC. Translated, it gives CASSLEDRAYEQYF.

This clone was observed a few times. V is TRBV29-1 and J is TRBJ1-1; D not resolved. V was shortened by 6 bases and J by 1 base, with 6 bases between the two germline ends. Germline CDR1 is SQVTM and CDR2 is ANQGSEA. The CDR3 has 11 residues. CDR3 sequence (DNA): TGCAGCGTGATGCGGAACACTGAAGCTTTCTTT. Residues: CSVMRNTEAFF.

The chain uses TRBV5-4 and TRBJ2-2; TRBD2 matches 9 bases. The CDR3 is 18 amino acids. Per germline, CDR1 SGHNT and CDR2 YYREEE (reference sequence). V dropped 1 base and J dropped 1; count of bases not matched to a gene: 8. The CDR3 DNA reads as TGTGCCAGCAGCTTGTCCCCTGGAGCGGGAGGGAACACCGGGGAGCTGTTTTTT. Amino acid sequence: CASSLSPGAGGNTGELFF.

This chain joins TRBV5-1 and TRBJ2-7, with D maybe TRBD1 (5 bases). The CDR3 is made up of 12 amino acids. The V end was cut by 3 bases, the J end by 7 bases, with 11 bases between. CDR1 is SGHRS, CDR2 YFSETQ, per germline. The CDR3, as DNA: TGCGCCAGCAGCTCGTTAGGGGATGAGCAGTACTTC. It is translated as CASSSLGDEQYF. The full variable domain, with the rest looked up from reference TRBV5-1 and TRBJ2-7, is KAGVTQTPRYLIKTRGQQVTLSCSPISGHRSVSWYQQTPGQGLQFLFEYFSETQRNKGNFPGRFSGRQFSNSRSEMNVSTLELGDSALYLCASSSLGDEQYFGPGTRLTVT.

The sample holds a few counts of this clone. The chain carries TRBV5-4 and TRBJ2-7; TRBD1 aligns across 9 bases. The CDR3 has 16 residues. V was pared by 3 bases and J by 3 bases, with 10 bases of the junction left unmatched. The germline gives CDR1 SGHNT, CDR2 YYREEE (reference sequence). DNA for the CDR3: TGTGCCAGCAGCTCAAACCCCGGGACAGGGTACTACGAGCAGTACTTC. Residues: CASSSNPGTGYYEQYF.

This sequence joins TRBV27 and TRBJ2-1, with a possible D match to TRBD2 (6 bases). The V end was cut by 4 bases, the J end by 7 bases, with 17 bases between. The CDR3 contains 15 residues. Germline V gene sequence: CDR1 MNHEY, CDR2 SMNVEV (reference sequence). The CDR3 reads CASSWVGTLGNEQFF. CDR3 DNA sequence: TGTGCCAGCAGTTGGGTCGGGACTTTAGGGAATGAGCAGTTCTTC.

The rearrangement joins TRBV19 to TRBJ2-2; 8 nucleotides agree with TRBD1. CDR1 LNHDA and CDR2 SQIVND come from the germline V gene (reference sequence). Losses at the gene ends were 7 bases for V and 7 bases for J; bases not matched to a gene: 8. The CDR3 sequence is 14 residues long. The CDR3 DNA reads TGTGCCAGTATGGACAGGGTGGAGGTCGGGGAGCTGTTTTTT. Its translation: CASMDRVEVGELFF.

This clone has just one count. The chain has TRBV7-2 and TRBJ2-7, with a weak D call TRBD1 (5 bases). Looked up from germline, CDR1 is SGHTA and CDR2 is FQGNSA. Trimming took off 4 bases at V and 6 bases at J, with 10 bases between the two ends. The CDR3 consists of 12 residues. The CDR3 bases are TGTGCCAGCAGCTCGCAGGGTGGCGAGCAGTACTTC. Residues: CASSSQGGEQYF.

The chain links TRBV7-6 to TRBJ1-6; 7 bases line up with TRBD1. After removal of 5 bases from V and 3 bases from J, the junction contained 7 bases not matched to a gene. CDR1 and CDR2 (germline): SGHVS, FNYEAQ. This CDR3 has 16 residues. The CDR3 coding sequence is TGTGCCAGCAGCCCCCAGTCAGGGGGCTATAATTCACCCCTCCACTTT. Residues: CASSPQSGGYNSPLHF.

This rearrangement joins TRBV6-6 to TRBJ2-5, with D unclear. The CDR3 spans 12 residues. V lost 5 bases, J lost 5 bases, and 9 bases lay in between. Germline CDR1 reads MNHNY; CDR2 reads SVGAGI (reference sequence). The CDR3 here is CASSVRLETQYF. DNA for the CDR3: TGTGCCAGCAGTGTCAGATTGGAGACCCAGTACTTC.